The TCR beta chain under discussion was sequenced for a study of blood T cell repertoires in COVID-19. About the study: Whether acute or convalescent, the COVID-19 samples came from the United States, Italy and Spain. Sources were T cells, B-cell-depleted T cells, or PBMCs; the material itself was cDNA or gDNA.

V was cut by 4 bases and J by 2 bases, with 19 bases left in between. CDR3 length: 16 amino acids. Germline values: CDR1 SGHDT, CDR2 YYEEEE. Original data processing: Quantification of nucleated cells was approximated via reference gene primer amplification. This table comes from immunoSEQ multiplex PCR, and its TCRdb copy is limited to in-frame clones, with some not included. V, J and clone size are those of that table, while D and trimming were read from the DNA. The profile shows fewer than 300,000 clones, approximately 91% of them singletons. The specimen was peripheral blood. The TCR sequence derives from a woman in her 30s with COVID-19, enrolled during active disease. The genes are TRBV5-6 and TRBJ2-7; perhaps TRBD2 as D (5 bases). CDR3 nucleotides: TGTGCCAGCAGCGAGACCGCGGGTTTATACGCCTACGAGCAGTACTTC. It is translated as CASSETAGLYAYEQYF.